A single count supports the clone carrying this T cell receptor beta chain. This specimen belongs to a study of blood T cell repertoires in COVID-19. Looking at the study overall: The study drew acute and convalescent COVID-19 samples from the United States, Italy and Spain. The cDNA or gDNA used as material had been derived from T cells, B-cell-depleted T cells, or PBMCs.

This CDR3 contains 15 residues. After removal of 4 bases from V and 6 bases from J, the junction contained 6 bases not matched to a gene. Germline CDR1 SGHRS, CDR2 YFSETQ. As processed by the authors: Estimation of nucleated cell counts relied on the amplification of reference gene primers. Method: immunoSEQ multiplex PCR; TCRdb's copy keeps in-frame clones and lacks some. V and J calls and clone size are given by that table; D and trimming were obtained from the DNA. The data contain roughly 200,000 clones, around 83% of them singletons. This receptor was obtained from a woman aged 25 to 39 with active or convalescent COVID-19. Sequencing input: peripheral blood. V usage is TRBV5-1 and J usage is TRBJ2-1; TRBD2 aligns across 11 bases. Here the CDR3 DNA reads TGCGCCAGCAGCCTTAGCGGGGGGGCGGCCAATGAGCAGTTCTTC. Protein: CASSLSGGAANEQFF.